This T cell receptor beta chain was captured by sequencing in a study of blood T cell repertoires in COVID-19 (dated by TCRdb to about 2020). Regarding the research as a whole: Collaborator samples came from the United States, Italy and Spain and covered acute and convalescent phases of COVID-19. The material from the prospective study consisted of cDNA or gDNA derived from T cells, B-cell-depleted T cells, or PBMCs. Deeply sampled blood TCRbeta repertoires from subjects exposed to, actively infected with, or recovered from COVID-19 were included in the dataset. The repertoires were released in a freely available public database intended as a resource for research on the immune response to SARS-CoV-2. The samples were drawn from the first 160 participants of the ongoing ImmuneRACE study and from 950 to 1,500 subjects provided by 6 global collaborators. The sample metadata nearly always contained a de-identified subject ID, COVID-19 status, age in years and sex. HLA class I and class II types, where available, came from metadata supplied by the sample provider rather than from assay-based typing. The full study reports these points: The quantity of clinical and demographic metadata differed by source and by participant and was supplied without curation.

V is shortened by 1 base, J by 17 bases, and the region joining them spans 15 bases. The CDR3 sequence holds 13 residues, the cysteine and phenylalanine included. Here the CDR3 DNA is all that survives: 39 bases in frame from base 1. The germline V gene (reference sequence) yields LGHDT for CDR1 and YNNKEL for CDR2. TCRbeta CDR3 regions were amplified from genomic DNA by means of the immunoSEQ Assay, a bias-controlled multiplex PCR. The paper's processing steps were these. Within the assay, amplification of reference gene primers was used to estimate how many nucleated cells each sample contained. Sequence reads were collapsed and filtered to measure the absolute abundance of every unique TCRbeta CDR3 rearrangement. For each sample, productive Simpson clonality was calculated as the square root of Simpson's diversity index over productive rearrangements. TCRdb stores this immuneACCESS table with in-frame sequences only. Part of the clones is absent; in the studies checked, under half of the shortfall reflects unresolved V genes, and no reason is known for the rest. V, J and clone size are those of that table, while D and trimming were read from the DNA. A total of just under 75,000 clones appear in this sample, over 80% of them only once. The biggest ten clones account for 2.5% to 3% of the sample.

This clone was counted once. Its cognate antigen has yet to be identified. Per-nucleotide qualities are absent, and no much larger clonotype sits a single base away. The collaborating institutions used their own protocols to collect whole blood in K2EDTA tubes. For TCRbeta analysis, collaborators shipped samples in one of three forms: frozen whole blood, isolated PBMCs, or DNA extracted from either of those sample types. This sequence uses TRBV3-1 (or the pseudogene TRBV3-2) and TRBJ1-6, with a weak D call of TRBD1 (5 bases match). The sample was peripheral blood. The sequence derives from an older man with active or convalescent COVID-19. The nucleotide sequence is TGTGCCAGCAGCCAAGCCGAGGGACTAGGTATCCACTTT. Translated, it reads CASSQAEGLGIHF.